One and the same sample provided the 22 T cell receptor beta chains below, sequenced in a study of T-cell reconstitution after alpha-beta-depleted transplantation in children. This sample's TCRbeta library carried unique molecular identifier barcodes. A single record per CDR3 protein comes from TCRdb applying MiXCR to the PCR reads. The data contain hundreds of thousands of distinct CDR3 sequences, about an eighth of them singletons. The specimen was PBMCs, mostly from graft donor cells, collected 360 days after TCRalphabeta/CD19-depleted stem cell transplant. The origin of the receptors is a male patient aged 10-17 years who had a stem cell transplant for acute myeloid leukemia, so the T cells may come from the graft donor.

This clonotype has ten or more counts. V and J are TRBV7-9 and TRBJ2-7; D is undetermined. This CDR3 has 15 residues. Germline CDR1 reads SEHNR; CDR2 reads FQNEAQ (reference sequence). With 4 bases removed from V and 5 bases from J, the gap between germline ends came to 18 bases. The DNA of the CDR3 is TGTGCCAGCAGCTCTTCTGGGGTTTGGAAGAACGAGCAGTACTTC. Its protein is CASSSSGVWKNEQYF.

This clonotype came up a few times. This chain joins TRBV7-6 and TRBJ2-7, with 10 nucleotides matching TRBD2. V shed 3 bases, J shed 5 bases, and the junction held 7 bases outside the gene matches. CDR3 length: 15 amino acids. Germline values: CDR1 SGHVS, CDR2 FNYEAQ. The CDR3 nucleotides read TGTGCCAGCAGCTTTCCCGCTAGCGGGAGCCACGAGCAGTACTTC. Translating gives CASSFPASGSHEQYF. Complete variable domain (other parts from reference TRBV7-6 and TRBJ2-7): GAGVSQSPRYKVTKRGQDVALRCDPISGHVSLYWYRQALGQGPEFLTYFNYEAQQDKSGLPNDRFSAERPEGSISTLTIQRTEQRDSAMYRCASSFPASGSHEQYFGPGTRLTVT.

V usage is TRBV28 and J usage is TRBJ2-7, with 10 nucleotides matching TRBD1. The CDR3 is 14 residues long. With 7 bases clipped from V and 3 bases from J, the junction kept 6 bases outside the gene matches. Looked up from germline, CDR1 is MDHEN and CDR2 is SYDVKM. The DNA of the CDR3 is TGTGCCAGCACCGAGGACAGGGGGATCTACGAGCAGTACTTC. Translated: CASTEDRGIYEQYF.

This clonotype occurred many times. The chain carries TRBV28 and TRBJ2-7, with TRBD1 identical over 7 bases. V lost 5 bases, J lost 2 bases, and 6 bases stayed unmatched. The CDR3 consists of 14 residues. Germline CDR1 is MDHEN and CDR2 is SYDVKM. The CDR3 DNA reads TGTGCCAGCAGTCCCGGGACAGAAACCTACGAGCAGTACTTC. Amino acids: CASSPGTETYEQYF.

Regarding this clonotype: A read error may produce the germline difference seen at one junction end. This sequence joins TRBV7-7 and TRBJ2-2; D call uncertain. Germline assignment: CDR1 SSHAT and CDR2 FNYEAQ (reference sequence). This CDR3 comprises 13 residues. The CDR3 nucleotides are TGTGCTAGCAGCCCGGTCAGTTGGGGGGAGCTGTTTTTT. The encoded protein is CASSPVSWGELFF. The entire variable domain, with the rest obtained from reference TRBV7-7 and TRBJ2-2, is as follows: GAGVSQSPRYKVTKRGQDVTLRCDPISSHATLYWYQQALGQGPEFLTYFNYEAQPDKSGLPSDRFSAERPEGSISTLTIQRTEQRDSAMYRCASSPVSWGELFFGEGSRLTVL.

The gene calls are TRBV29-1 and TRBJ2-7; the match to TRBD2 covers 7 bases. This CDR3 is built from 14 residues. The junction had 9 bases not matched to a gene; V was cut back by 7 bases and J by 0 bases. The V gene's germline CDR1 is SQVTM and CDR2 ANQGSEA. The CDR3 reads CSGEGRDHSYEQYF. The DNA for the CDR3 is TGCAGCGGGGAGGGGAGGGATCACTCCTACGAGCAGTACTTC.

V is TRBV29-1 and J is TRBJ1-1; no clear D gene. The CDR3 loop spans 11 amino acids. The V gene's germline CDR1 is SQVTM and CDR2 ANQGSEA. Between the trimmed V and J ends, which lost 4 bases and 7 bases, there was a span of 10 bases. The CDR3: CSVGRTNEAFF. As DNA, the CDR3 is TGCAGCGTTGGACGGACGAATGAAGCTTTCTTT.

This clonotype was observed a few times. DNA of the CDR3: TGTGCCACCAGCACCTCAGGGTCCCCCTATCCTAAATACCCCTACGAGCAGTACTTC. This encodes CATSTSGSPYPKYPYEQYF. This chain links TRBV15 with TRBJ2-7, with TRBD1 as a possible D gene (5 bases). CDR1 LNHNV and CDR2 YYDKDF come from the germline V gene (reference sequence). There are 19 residues in the CDR3. Trimming removed 4 bases at V and 2 bases at J, with 27 bases between.

The genes are TRBV29-1 and TRBJ2-3; 11 bases align to TRBD2. In germline, CDR1 is SQVTM, CDR2 ANQGSEA. Trimming at V came to 7 bases and at J to 5 bases, leaving 5 bases not matched to a gene. This CDR3 is 13 amino acids long. The CDR3 DNA follows: TGCAGCGGTAGCGGGAGGGCGATAGATACGCAGTATTTT. This codes for CSGSGRAIDTQYF.

The table lists this clonotype with a few counts. The rearrangement links TRBV28 to TRBJ2-5; perhaps D is TRBD1 or TRBD2 (6 bases each). V was shortened by 10 bases and J by 1 base, with 22 bases between the two germline ends. Germline CDR1 and CDR2: MDHEN and SYDVKM. CDR3 size: 16 residues. This CDR3 reads CATGHRRGGLQETQYF. The CDR3 DNA sequence: TGTGCCACCGGGCATCGACGAGGGGGGCTCCAAGAGACCCAGTACTTC.

This clonotype was counted ten times or more. The gene calls are TRBV28 and TRBJ2-7; 9 bases fit TRBD1. The CDR3 is made up of 15 amino acids. Unmatched junction bases numbered 6, after V lost 1 base and J lost 5 bases. The germline V gene encodes CDR1 MDHEN and CDR2 SYDVKM. The CDR3, as DNA: TGTGCCAGCAGTTTATTCGGACAGGGGACCAACGAGCAGTACTTC. Protein sequence: CASSLFGQGTNEQYF.

This clonotype was observed at least ten times. The J gene is TRBJ2-7, the V gene TRBV29-1; D might be TRBD1 or TRBD2, each matching 6 bases. V lost 3 bases and J 4 bases, leaving 10 bases between the germline ends. This CDR3 comprises 12 residues. From germline, CDR1 is SQVTM and CDR2 ANQGSEA. The CDR3 here is CSVETGGYEQYF. The CDR3 DNA follows: TGCAGCGTTGAGACAGGAGGGTACGAGCAGTACTTC.

The CDR3 reads CASSRIRGTYEQYF. For the CDR3, the DNA is TGTGCCAGCAGCCGCATTAGGGGGACCTACGAGCAGTACTTC. The genes are TRBV7-8 and TRBJ2-7, with a possible D match to TRBD1 (6 bases). Trimming pared 5 bases from V and 2 bases from J, leaving 13 bases between. The V gene's germline CDR1 is SGHVS and CDR2 FQNEAQ. CDR3 length: 14 amino acids.

This clonotype was observed a handful of times. V gene TRBV28 combines with J gene TRBJ2-1, with 8 bases lining up with TRBD2. This CDR3 spans 16 amino acids. The V gene's germline CDR1 is MDHEN and CDR2 SYDVKM. Unmatched junction bases numbered 12, after V lost 7 bases and J lost 4 bases. In DNA form, the CDR3 reads TGTGCCAGCATCTGGGGGCTAGCGGGCAGGTACAATGAGCAGTTCTTC. Protein sequence: CASIWGLAGRYNEQFF.

This clonotype was picked up a small number of times. The DNA for the CDR3 is TGCGCCAGCAGCCAAGACAGGGGCTACGTCCTATCCTACGAGCAGTACTTC. Residues: CASSQDRGYVLSYEQYF. This chain joins TRBV4-3 and TRBJ2-7; possible D gene TRBD1, 6 bases. This CDR3 has 17 residues. Per germline, CDR1 LGHNA and CDR2 YSLEER. The ends were cut back, 0 bases at V and 1 base at J, with 16 bases in the middle.

This clonotype has a count of ten or more. The gene calls are TRBV18 and TRBJ2-1, with 7 nucleotides matching TRBD2. Germline V lookup: CDR1 KGHSH, CDR2 LQKENI. There are 16 residues in the CDR3. V lost 5 bases and J lost 0; bases outside the gene matches: 7. The CDR3 reads CASSKGGGSSYNEQFF. CDR3 nucleotide sequence: TGTGCCAGCTCAAAGGGTGGCGGGAGCTCCTACAATGAGCAGTTCTTC.

This rearrangement joins TRBV28 to TRBJ2-1; D is unresolved. Germline assignment: CDR1 MDHEN and CDR2 SYDVKM. V lost 7 bases, J lost 8 bases, and 21 bases lay in between. The CDR3 loop spans 15 amino acids. The CDR3, as DNA: TGTGCCAGCACCAGAGACCCGTTTTTGGTGGATGAGCAGTTCTTC. Translation: CASTRDPFLVDEQFF.

This clonotype was recorded a few times. The chain links TRBV30 to TRBJ1-1; no clear D. Germline V gives CDR1 GTSNPN, CDR2 SVGIG (reference sequence). Between the trimmed V and J ends, which lost 8 bases and 3 bases, there was a span of 13 bases. The CDR3 is 12 residues long. CDR3 loop: CARFDGYTEAFF. The CDR3, as DNA: TGTGCCCGCTTTGACGGCTACACTGAAGCTTTCTTT.

This chain uses TRBV5-1 with TRBJ2-7; D uncertain. V lost 4 bases and J 0 bases, leaving 11 bases between the germline ends. From germline, CDR1 is SGHRS and CDR2 YFSETQ. The CDR3 contains 14 residues. This chain's CDR3 is CASSGFGPSYEQYF. CDR3 in DNA: TGCGCCAGCAGCGGGTTCGGACCCTCCTACGAGCAGTACTTC.

The chain uses TRBV4-3 and TRBJ2-7; 9 positions match TRBD2. Germline V gives CDR1 LGHNA, CDR2 YSLEER. This CDR3 spans 15 amino acids. Trimming took 3 bases from V and 4 from J; bases not matched to a gene: 7. The CDR3 DNA reads as TGCGCCAGCAGCCAGGATAGCGGGAGATTTTACGAGCAGTACTTC. This encodes CASSQDSGRFYEQYF.

J is TRBJ2-1 and V is TRBV30; D is unclear. The length of the CDR3 is 13 residues. The V gene's germline CDR1 is GTSNPN and CDR2 SVGIG (reference sequence). V was cut by 0 bases and J by 4 bases, with 7 bases left in between. The CDR3 bases are TGTGCCTGGAGTGTTAACATTTACAATGAGCAGTTCTTC. Translating it yields CAWSVNIYNEQFF.

This clonotype came up a few times. DNA for the CDR3: TGCAGCGTGGGGACTCCGAGCTCCTACGAGCAGTACTTC. Protein product: CSVGTPSSYEQYF. This chain joins TRBV29-1 and TRBJ2-7; D perhaps matches TRBD2 (6 bases). Germline V lookup: CDR1 SQVTM, CDR2 ANQGSEA. The V gene lost 6 bases and the J gene lost 0 bases, with 12 bases spanning the gap. This CDR3 has 13 residues.